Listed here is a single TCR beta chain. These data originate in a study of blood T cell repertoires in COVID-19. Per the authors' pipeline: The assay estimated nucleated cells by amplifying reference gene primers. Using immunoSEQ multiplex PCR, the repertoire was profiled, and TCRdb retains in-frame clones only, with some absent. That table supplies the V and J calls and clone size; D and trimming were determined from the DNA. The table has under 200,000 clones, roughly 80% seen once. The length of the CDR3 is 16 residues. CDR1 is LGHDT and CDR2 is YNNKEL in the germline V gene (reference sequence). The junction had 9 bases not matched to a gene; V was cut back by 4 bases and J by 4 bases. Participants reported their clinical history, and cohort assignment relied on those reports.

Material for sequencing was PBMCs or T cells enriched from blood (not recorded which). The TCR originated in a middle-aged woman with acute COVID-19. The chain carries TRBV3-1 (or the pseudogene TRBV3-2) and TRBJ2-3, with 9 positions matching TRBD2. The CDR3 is CASSPGGRVNADTQYF. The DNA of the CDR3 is TGTGCCAGCAGCCCCGGCGGGAGGGTTAACGCAGATACGCAGTATTTT.